The T cell receptor beta chain described here comes from a study of blood T cell repertoires in COVID-19. Study at large: The United States, Italy and Spain were the sources of the acute and convalescent COVID-19 samples. PBMCs, B-cell-depleted T cells, or T cells were the source of the cDNA or gDNA that made up the material.

This clone was observed many times. This sample includes further DNA sequences coding for the same CDR3. Sequenced by immunoSEQ multiplex PCR; TCRdb stores in-frame clones only, minus some. The sample lists around 97,000 clones; roughly 82% were seen once. This CDR3 spans 17 amino acids. The junction had 5 bases not matched to a gene; V was cut back by 0 bases and J by 2 bases. Germline V lookup: CDR1 SGHRS, CDR2 YFSETQ. The sample was peripheral blood. The TCR originated in a human donor in a cohort sampled during active COVID-19. The chain couples TRBV5-1 to TRBJ2-2; 9 bases map to TRBD2. The CDR3: CASSLASRGGNTGELFF. CDR3 DNA sequence: TGCGCCAGCAGCTTGGCCTCGCGGGGGGGCAACACCGGGGAGCTGTTTTTT.